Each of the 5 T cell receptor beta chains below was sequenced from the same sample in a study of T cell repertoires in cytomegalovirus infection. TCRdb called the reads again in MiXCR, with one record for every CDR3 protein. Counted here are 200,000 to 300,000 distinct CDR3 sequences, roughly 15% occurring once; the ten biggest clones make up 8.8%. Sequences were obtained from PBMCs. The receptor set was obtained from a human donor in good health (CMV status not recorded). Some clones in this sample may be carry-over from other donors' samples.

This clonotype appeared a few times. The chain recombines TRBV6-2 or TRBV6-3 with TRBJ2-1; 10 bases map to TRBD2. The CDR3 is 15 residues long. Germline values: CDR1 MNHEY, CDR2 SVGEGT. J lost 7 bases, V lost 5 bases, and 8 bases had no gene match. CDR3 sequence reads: CASSDLAGVGNEQFF. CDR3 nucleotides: TGTGCCAGCAGTGATCTAGCGGGAGTTGGTAATGAGCAGTTCTTC.

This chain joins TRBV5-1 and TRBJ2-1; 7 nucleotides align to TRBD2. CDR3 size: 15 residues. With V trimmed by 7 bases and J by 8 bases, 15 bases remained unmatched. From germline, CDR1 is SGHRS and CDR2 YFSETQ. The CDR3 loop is CASWTSVGGMDEQFF. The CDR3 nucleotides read TGCGCCAGCTGGACTTCGGTGGGGGGGATGGATGAGCAGTTCTTC.

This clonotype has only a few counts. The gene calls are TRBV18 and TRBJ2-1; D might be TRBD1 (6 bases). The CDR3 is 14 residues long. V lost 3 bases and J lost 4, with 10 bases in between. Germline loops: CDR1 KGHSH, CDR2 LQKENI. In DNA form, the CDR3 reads TGTGCCAGCTCACCCTTGGACAGATACAATGAGCAGTTCTTC. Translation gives CASSPLDRYNEQFF.

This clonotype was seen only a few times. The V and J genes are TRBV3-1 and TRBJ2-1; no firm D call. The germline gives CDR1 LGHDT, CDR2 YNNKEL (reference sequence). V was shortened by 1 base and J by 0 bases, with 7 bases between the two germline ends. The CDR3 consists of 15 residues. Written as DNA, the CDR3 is TGTGCCAGCAGCCAAGCGGAGAGCTCCTACAATGAGCAGTTCTTC. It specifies CASSQAESSYNEQFF.

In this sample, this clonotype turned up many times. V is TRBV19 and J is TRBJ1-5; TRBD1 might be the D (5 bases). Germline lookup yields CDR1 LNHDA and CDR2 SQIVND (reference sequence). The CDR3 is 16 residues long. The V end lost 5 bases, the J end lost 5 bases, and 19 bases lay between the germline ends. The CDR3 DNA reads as TGTGCCAGTAGTCCAATCAGGGTCCTTCTTCATCAGCCCCAGCATTTT. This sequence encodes CASSPIRVLLHQPQHF.